These 27 T cell receptor beta chains share one sample of origin, sequenced in a study of graft-versus-host responses after intestinal transplantation. Generated by immunoSEQ multiplex PCR, the TCRdb table keeps only in-frame clones and is missing some. The sample yields tens of thousands of clones, about 87% seen once. Antigens of these TCRs are unknown. The sequencing used unstimulated CD4+ T cells sorted from spleen or lymph node cells, collected before transplant. The origin of the receptors is a human donor who was the organ donor for an intestinal transplant.

The V and J genes are TRBV28 and TRBJ1-4; D is perhaps TRBD1 (6 bases). V lost 9 bases and J lost 3, with 11 bases in between. This CDR3 is 13 amino acids long. Germline V gives CDR1 MDHEN, CDR2 SYDVKM. The CDR3 region has the DNA TGTGCCAGTCACAGGGTCCCTAATGAAAAACTGTTTTTT. Encoded protein: CASHRVPNEKLFF.

The count of this clone is one. CDR3 coding DNA: TGTGCTAGTGGTTTGTTCGCAGGGGCCCACGAGCAGTACTTC. Amino acid sequence: CASGLFAGAHEQYF. The chain uses TRBV12-5 and TRBJ2-7; tentative D call: TRBD1 (6 bases). The CDR3 sequence is 14 residues long. Germline CDR1 and CDR2: LGHNT and FRNRAP. Trimming took off 2 bases at V and 5 bases at J, with 13 bases between the two ends.

This sequence joins TRBV19 and TRBJ2-3; possibly TRBD1 for D (6 bases). Germline CDR1 and CDR2: LNHDA and SQIVND (reference sequence). V dropped 3 bases and J dropped 3 bases, with 13 bases sitting between them. The CDR3 contains 15 residues. In DNA form, the CDR3 reads TGTGCCAGTAGTATTAACAGGGTCATAACAGATACGCAGTATTTT. Residues: CASSINRVITDTQYF.

The chain couples TRBV15 to TRBJ2-5, with TRBD1 identical over 7 bases. Per germline, CDR1 LNHNV and CDR2 YYDKDF (reference sequence). The CDR3 covers 14 residues. With 2 bases clipped from V and 1 base from J, the junction kept 1 base outside the gene matches. CDR3 region: CATSRRQGQETQYF. DNA of the CDR3: TGTGCCACCAGCAGACGACAGGGCCAAGAGACCCAGTACTTC.

The chain employs TRBV5-6 and TRBJ2-3; 12 bases line up with TRBD1. V lost 3 bases to trimming and J lost 2 bases; unmatched junction nucleotides: 13. This CDR3 has 19 residues. Germline assignment: CDR1 SGHDT and CDR2 YYEEEE. The CDR3 reads CASSSQGDRGRRATDTQYF. CDR3 nucleotide sequence: TGTGCCAGCAGCTCGCAGGGGGACAGGGGGCGGAGGGCCACAGATACGCAGTATTTT.

CDR3 loop: CASSARVSGGNEQFF. CDR3 nucleotide sequence: TGTGCCAGCAGCGCAAGAGTGAGCGGGGGTAATGAGCAGTTCTTC. The chain uses TRBV6-5 and TRBJ2-1; TRBD2 matches at 8 bases. The CDR3 runs to 15 residues. Germline trimming cut 6 bases from V and 7 bases from J; bases unmatched to any gene: 11. Germline loops: CDR1 MNHEY, CDR2 SVGAGI.

The CDR3 DNA follows: TGTGCCAGCAGCTACTGGGATACGCAGTATTTT. This translates into CASSYWDTQYF. V gene TRBV7-2 combines with J gene TRBJ2-3; D is unclear. Trimming pared 4 bases from V and 6 bases from J, leaving 5 bases between. CDR3 size: 11 residues. Per the germline V gene, CDR1 is SGHTA and CDR2 is FQGNSA.

This sequence joins TRBV19 and TRBJ1-2, with a possible D match to TRBD1 (5 bases). V dropped 1 base and J dropped 5 bases, with 8 bases sitting between them. The germline V gene encodes CDR1 LNHDA and CDR2 SQIVND (reference sequence). The CDR3 is 13 residues long. In DNA form, the CDR3 reads TGTGCCAGTAGTATAGCGCAGGGATATGGCTACACCTTC. It is translated as CASSIAQGYGYTF.

The genes are TRBV18 and TRBJ1-3; D might be TRBD1 (5 bases). CDR3 size: 14 residues. V lost 6 bases, J lost 10 bases, and 19 bases lay in between. The germline CDR1 and CDR2 sequences are KGHSH and LQKENI. The CDR3 DNA reads TGTGCCAGCTCGCCGACAGCGGGGGGAATGACCATATATTTT. This gives the protein CASSPTAGGMTIYF.

V is TRBV7-8 and J is TRBJ2-7; D might be TRBD2 (7 bases). The ends were cut back, 1 base at V and 6 bases at J, with 13 bases in the middle. This CDR3 has 14 amino acids. CDR1 and CDR2 (germline): SGHVS, FQNEAQ. CDR3 nucleotides: TGTGCCAGCAGCTTAGGTGAGGGAGGGGGCGAGCAGTACTTC. Translating it yields CASSLGEGGGEQYF.

The CDR3 nucleotides are TGTGCCAGTAGTCCCTCTTCGTTACAGTACGAGCAGTACTTC. Its protein is CASSPSSLQYEQYF. The chain has TRBV19 and TRBJ2-7, with D unclear. This CDR3 region has 14 residues. Trimming pared 5 bases from V and 4 bases from J, leaving 15 bases between. Germline V gene lookup returns CDR1 LNHDA and CDR2 SQIVND (reference sequence).

This clone was observed a single time. This chain connects TRBV14 to TRBJ2-3; no clear D. V gave up 6 bases and J gave up 0 bases, with 16 bases separating them. The CDR3 is 16 residues long. From germline, CDR1 is SGHDN and CDR2 FVKESK. The CDR3 sequence: CASSPPLGASTDTQYF. The CDR3 bases are TGTGCCAGCAGTCCCCCACTGGGCGCTAGCACAGATACGCAGTATTTT.

The chain uses TRBV19 and TRBJ2-3; 7 bases align to TRBD2. The CDR3 extends over 17 amino acids. Germline values: CDR1 LNHDA, CDR2 SQIVND (reference sequence). Trimming at V came to 1 base and at J to 1 base, leaving 8 bases not matched to a gene. CDR3 nucleotide sequence: TGTGCCAGTAGTATAGCGGGAGGCCTGATCCGCACAGATACGCAGTATTTT. This codes for CASSIAGGLIRTDTQYF.

The chain is built from TRBV12-5 and TRBJ1-3; tentative D call: TRBD1 (6 bases). V lost 5 bases to trimming and J lost 6 bases, with 11 bases between them. CDR1 and CDR2 (germline): LGHNT, FRNRAP. This CDR3 spans 13 amino acids. CDR3 residues: CASGISGQNTIYF. Here the CDR3 DNA reads TGTGCTAGTGGTATCTCGGGACAAAACACCATATATTTT.

The rearrangement joins TRBV4-2 to TRBJ1-5, with D uncertain. This CDR3 spans 13 amino acids. Germline assignment: CDR1 LGHNA and CDR2 YNFKEQ. V gave up 0 bases and J gave up 3 bases, with 3 bases separating them. This chain's CDR3 is CASSQDHNQPQHF. In DNA form, the CDR3 reads TGTGCCAGCAGCCAAGATCACAATCAGCCCCAGCATTTT.

This chain joins TRBV20-1 and TRBJ1-2, with D maybe TRBD1 (5 bases). Germline lookup yields CDR1 DFQATT and CDR2 SNEGSKA (reference sequence). This CDR3 is built from 11 residues. CDR3 DNA sequence: TGCAGCCCGGGGGTCGGCTATGGCTACACCTTC. It specifies CSPGVGYGYTF.

The chain is built from TRBV20-1 and TRBJ1-1; 8 bases line up with TRBD1. CDR1 is DFQATT and CDR2 is SNEGSKA in the germline V gene (reference sequence). The junction had 4 bases not matched to a gene; V was cut back by 3 bases and J by 10 bases. The CDR3 is made up of 11 amino acids. CDR3 DNA: TGCAGTGCTAGCGGTGACAGGGGAGCTTTCTTT. Encoded protein: CSASGDRGAFF.

V and J are TRBV19 and TRBJ1-5; D may be TRBD1 (5 bases). Germline V gene lookup returns CDR1 LNHDA and CDR2 SQIVND (reference sequence). V was cut by 1 base and J by 3 bases, with 10 bases left in between. This CDR3 contains 15 residues. The CDR3 bases are TGTGCCAGTAGTATAGTTGGGGCCCTCAATCAGCCCCAGCATTTT. This translates into CASSIVGALNQPQHF.

This clone was counted a single time. The V call is TRBV5-1, the J call TRBJ2-3; 14 bases match TRBD2. Trimming cost V 4 bases and J 4 bases; bases outside gene matches: 5. Germline V gives CDR1 SGHRS, CDR2 YFSETQ. The CDR3 is 16 amino acids. CDR3 nucleotides: TGCGCCAGCAGCCCGGGACTAGCGGGAGATTCAGATACGCAGTATTTT. Its translation is CASSPGLAGDSDTQYF. Full variable domain (rest looked up from reference TRBV5-1 and TRBJ2-3): KAGVTQTPRYLIKTRGQQVTLSCSPISGHRSVSWYQQTPGQGLQFLFEYFSETQRNKGNFPGRFSGRQFSNSRSEMNVSTLELGDSALYLCASSPGLAGDSDTQYFGPGTRLTVL.

The chain recombines TRBV6-1 with TRBJ1-2; D perhaps matches TRBD1 (6 bases). CDR1 is MNHNS and CDR2 is SASEGT in the germline V gene. This CDR3 has 13 amino acids. V was cut by 6 bases and J by 2 bases, with 10 bases left in between. The CDR3 bases are TGTGCCAGCAGGGCCACAGGGAACTATGGCTACACCTTC. Translated, it gives CASRATGNYGYTF.

A single count supports this clone. V is TRBV19 and J is TRBJ2-3, with 12 bases aligning to TRBD2. Germline lookup yields CDR1 LNHDA and CDR2 SQIVND (reference sequence). The CDR3 has 17 residues. With V trimmed by 6 bases and J by 5 bases, 12 bases remained unmatched. The CDR3 DNA reads as TGTGCCAGTAGCCATGATCCCCGGACTAGCGGGGTAGATACGCAGTATTTT. Its translation: CASSHDPRTSGVDTQYF.

The chain combines TRBV5-4 with TRBJ2-3, with 9 bases fitting TRBD1. Germline CDR1 is SGHNT and CDR2 is YYREEE (reference sequence). V shed 7 bases, J shed 2 bases, and the junction held 2 bases outside the gene matches. This CDR3 is built from 13 residues. CDR3 coding DNA: TGTGCCAGCGGACAGGGGTACACAGATACGCAGTATTTT. Its translation: CASGQGYTDTQYF.

The J gene is TRBJ1-1, the V gene TRBV11-3; a possible D gene is TRBD1 (5 bases). The V gene lost 6 bases and the J gene lost 7 bases, with 15 bases spanning the gap. The CDR3 spans 13 residues. Germline CDR1 reads SGHNT; CDR2 reads YENEEA. Here the CDR3 DNA reads TGTGCCAGCAGTTTTCAACCGGGACTTGAAGCTTTCTTT. Protein: CASSFQPGLEAFF.

The chain combines TRBV11-2 with TRBJ2-1; D perhaps matches TRBD2 (6 bases). The germline gives CDR1 SGHAT, CDR2 FQNNGV. The ends were cut back, 7 bases at V and 8 bases at J, with 15 bases in the middle. The CDR3 extends over 13 amino acids. The CDR3 loop reads CASTHKTGDEQFF. DNA for the CDR3: TGTGCCAGCACACACAAAACGGGGGATGAGCAGTTCTTC.

The chain links TRBV2 to TRBJ2-7; 9 nucleotides match TRBD1. The length of the CDR3 is 16 residues. In germline, CDR1 is SNHLY, CDR2 FYNNEI. Unmatched junction bases numbered 12, after V lost 6 bases and J lost 3 bases. The CDR3 DNA reads as TGTGCCAGCAGATGGGACAGGGTCCCCTCCTACTACGAGCAGTACTTC. Its protein is CASRWDRVPSYYEQYF.

V is TRBV27 and J is TRBJ2-7; tentative D call: TRBD1 (5 bases). Between the trimmed V and J ends, which lost 3 bases and 4 bases, there was a span of 19 bases. The CDR3 covers 16 residues. Germline V gene lookup returns CDR1 MNHEY and CDR2 SMNVEV (reference sequence). CDR3 DNA sequence: TGTGCCAGCAGTTTTTATGGGTCAGGGTTAGGGTACGAGCAGTACTTC. Translation gives CASSFYGSGLGYEQYF.

V is TRBV19 and J is TRBJ1-1, with 7 bases matching TRBD1. This CDR3 region has 12 residues. V dropped 3 bases and J dropped 5; count of bases not matched to a gene: 0. Germline V CDR1 and CDR2: LNHDA, SQIVND (reference sequence). CDR3 sequence reads: CASSIRGTEAFF. DNA of the CDR3: TGTGCCAGTAGTATCAGGGGGACTGAAGCTTTCTTT.